Listed below are T cell receptor beta chains from one sample, sequenced in a study of human T cells and chemical hapten exposure. MiXCR, applied by TCRdb to the RACE reads, yields one record per CDR3 protein. The data hold tens of thousands of distinct CDR3 sequences, with more than 9% observed a single time. The sample was whole blood, taken in connection with sensitization to the hapten diphenylcyclopropenone (DPC). These receptors all stem from a woman aged 50 to 60 with alopecia areata. Some clones in this sample may be carry-over from other donors' samples. CDR3s include the opening cysteine and the closing phenylalanine or tryptophan. Fields, in order: J gene, CDR3 length, clone size, V gene, D gene, CDR3 DNA, CDR3 protein. D genes are given only for firm matches. The size of a clone is reported for some rows only, either as once, few or many, or as a class for expanded clones.

TRBJ1-1 | 13 | few | TRBV6-5 | . | TGTGCCAGCAGTCCCCTAACGAACACTGAAGCTTTCTTT | CASSPLTNTEAFF
TRBJ2-7 | 12 | few | TRBV7-9 | . | TGTGCCAGCAGCTTAGCCTCGGAAGAGCAGTACTTC | CASSLASEEQYF
TRBJ1-6 | 15 | many | TRBV7-9 | TRBD1 | TGTGCCAGCAGCTCACAGACAGGGATTAATTCACCCCTCCACTTT | CASSSQTGINSPLHF
TRBJ2-7 | 15 | . | TRBV6-5 | TRBD1 | TGTGCCAGCAGTTACGAAACAGGGGTGGGCTACGAGCAGTACTTC | CASSYETGVGYEQYF
TRBJ2-3 | 15 | few | TRBV5-6 | TRBD2 | TGTGCCAGCAGCCAACTAGCGGGGGCCACAGATACGCAGTATTTT | CASSQLAGATDTQYF
TRBJ2-1 | 16 | many | TRBV12-3/TRBV12-4 | . | TGTGCCAGCAGTTCCCGACGGACGAAAGGGTACAATGAGCAGTTCTTC | CASSSRRTKGYNEQFF
TRBJ2-7 | 15 | many | TRBV25-1 | . | TGTGCCAGCAGTGAGTCACGGAGGGCGTCCTACGAGCAGTACTTC | CASSESRRASYEQYF
TRBJ2-3 | 13 | . | TRBV7-2 | . | TGTGCCAGCAGCAGGGACAGCACAGATACGCAGTATTTT | CASSRDSTDTQYF
TRBJ1-4 | 15 | many | TRBV27 | . | TGTGCCAGCAGTTTGAGTCGACAGGTCCATGAAAAACTGTTTTTT | CASSLSRQVHEKLFF
TRBJ2-7 | 15 | . | TRBV16 | . | TGTGCCAGCAGCCAGTTACAATTGGTCGTGAACGAGCAGTACTTC | CASSQLQLVVNEQYF
TRBJ1-5 | 12 | many | TRBV27 | . | TGTGCCAGCAAGACGGGGGGTCAGCCCCAGCATTTT | CASKTGGQPQHF
TRBJ1-3 | 14 | . | TRBV20-1 | . | TGCAGTGCTAGAGGACAAATCTCTGGAAACACCATATATTTT | CSARGQISGNTIYF
TRBJ2-3 | 14 | few | TRBV5-1 | . | TGCGCCAGCCTCCTGGCGGAGAACACAGATACGCAGTATTTT | CASLLAENTDTQYF
TRBJ2-2 | 15 | many | TRBV11-2 | TRBD1 | TGTGCCAGCAGCTTCCGGGACAGGGCCACCGGGGAGCTGTTTTTT | CASSFRDRATGELFF
TRBJ1-2 | 15 | many | TRBV6-5 | . | TGTGCCAGCAGTTACTCCTCAGGGAGAAACTATGGCTACACCTTC | CASSYSSGRNYGYTF
TRBJ1-1 | 15 | . | TRBV6-2/TRBV6-3 | TRBD1 | TGTGCCAGCAGTTACTCGGACAGGTCGAACACTGAAGCTTTCTTT | CASSYSDRSNTEAFF
TRBJ1-1 | 12 | few | TRBV28 | . | TGTGCCAGCAGTCTCAGGGAGACTGAAGCTTTCTTT | CASSLRETEAFF
TRBJ2-5 | 16 | few | TRBV7-2 | TRBD2 | TGTGCCAGCAGCTTAAACGCGGGGGGGATCCAAGAGACCCAGTACTTC | CASSLNAGGIQETQYF
TRBJ2-1 | 13 | . | TRBV20-1 | TRBD2 | TGCAGTGCCGGACTAGCGGCGCACAATGAGCAGTTCTTC | CSAGLAAHNEQFF
TRBJ2-3 | 14 | . | TRBV7-9 | . | TGTGCCAGCAGAGAAAGGACGGCAGGGAATACGCAGTATTTT | CASRERTAGNTQYF
TRBJ1-6 | 14 | many | TRBV6-2/TRBV6-3 | . | TGTGCCAGCAGTTACTCAACGGACATTTCACCCCTCCACTTT | CASSYSTDISPLHF
TRBJ1-6 | 14 | few | TRBV12-3/TRBV12-4 | . | TGTGCCAGCAGTTTCTATCAGGATAATTCACCCCTCCACTTT | CASSFYQDNSPLHF
TRBJ1-2 | 14 | many | TRBV12-5 | . | TGTGCTAGTGGTTTGGCGGGGACCGTCTATGGCTACACCTTC | CASGLAGTVYGYTF
TRBJ1-3 | 14 | few | TRBV20-1 | TRBD1 | TGCAGTGCCTCCCGGGACAGGGCGGGAAACACCATATATTTT | CSASRDRAGNTIYF
TRBJ1-6 | 13 | many | TRBV18 | . | TGTGCCAGCTCACCAACCACTCAGTCACCCCTCCACTTT | CASSPTTQSPLHF
TRBJ1-3 | 16 | many | TRBV18 | . | TGTGCCAGCTCACCACTCGAGGGTGCTACTGGAAACACCATATATTTT | CASSPLEGATGNTIYF
TRBJ2-1 | 15 | once | TRBV4-1 | . | TGCGCCAGCAGACAAGCCGACGGTTCCTACAATGAGCAGTTCTTC | CASRQADGSYNEQFF
TRBJ2-6 | 14 | few | TRBV6-5 | . | TGTGCCAGCAGCCCAGGCTCTGGGGCCAACGTCCTGACTTTC | CASSPGSGANVLTF
TRBJ2-7 | 14 | many | TRBV28 | . | TGTGCCAGCAGTTTCCAACAGCTCTCCTACGAGCAGTACTTC | CASSFQQLSYEQYF
TRBJ1-2 | 16 | many | TRBV7-9 | . | TGTGCCAGCAGCCACTCTTCTTTTCAGGGTCAGGATGGCTACACCTTC | CASSHSSFQGQDGYTF
TRBJ2-1 | 14 | few | TRBV12-5 | TRBD2 | TGTGCTAGTGGCCCCGGGACTAGCGTCAATGAGCAGTTCTTC | CASGPGTSVNEQFF
TRBJ2-7 | 17 | . | TRBV27 | . | TGTGCCAGCAGCTGGGATGCTACGGCGTGGAGCTCCTACGAGCAGTACTTC | CASSWDATAWSSYEQYF
TRBJ1-1 | 16 | many | TRBV28 | . | TGTGCCAGCATCCCCCCGGGAGGACGCAGGAACACTGAAGCTTTCTTT | CASIPPGGRRNTEAFF
TRBJ1-5 | 13 | many | TRBV29-1 | . | TGCAGCGTTGGACCGGGTCCCAATCAGCCCCAGCATTTT | CSVGPGPNQPQHF
TRBJ1-6 | 14 | few | TRBV20-1 | . | TGCAGTGCTAGAGATTACCCCCAGCTTTCACCCCTCCACTTT | CSARDYPQLSPLHF
TRBJ1-5 | 15 | few | TRBV6-6 | TRBD1 | TGTGCCAGCAGCCAAACCGACAGGGTAAATCAGCCCCAGCATTTT | CASSQTDRVNQPQHF
TRBJ1-2 | 11 | few | TRBV29-1 | . | TGCAGCGTAGAGAGGTATGACGGCTACACCTTC | CSVERYDGYTF
TRBJ1-4 | 14 | . | TRBV7-2 | TRBD1 | TGTGCCAGCAGCTCGACAGGGCTTAGGGAAAAACTGTTTTTT | CASSSTGLREKLFF
TRBJ2-7 | 11 | few | TRBV6-2/TRBV6-3 | TRBD1 | TGTGCCAGCGGACAGGGCGGCGAGCAGTACTTC | CASGQGGEQYF
TRBJ1-2 | 13 | many | TRBV10-1 | . | TGCGCCAGCAGTGAATCGGCCCAGGCTGGCTACACCTTC | CASSESAQAGYTF
TRBJ2-2 | 16 | many | TRBV12-3/TRBV12-4 | . | TGTGCCAGCAGCCCAAACGCGGGACGATTCTTCGGGGAGCTGTTTTTT | CASSPNAGRFFGELFF
TRBJ2-2 | 14 | few | TRBV2 | . | TGTGCCAGCATAGGGACAACGAACACCGGGGAGCTGTTTTTT | CASIGTTNTGELFF
TRBJ1-1 | 14 | many | TRBV6-1 | . | TGTGCCAGCAGTGTGGCCAGGGGATACACTGAAGCTTTCTTT | CASSVARGYTEAFF
TRBJ2-7 | 16 | few | TRBV7-2 | TRBD2 | TGTGCCAGCAGCTCCCTCGCGGGGGAGAGATCCTACGAGCAGTACTTC | CASSSLAGERSYEQYF
TRBJ2-1 | 16 | many | TRBV15 | . | TGTGCCACCAGCAGAGATATCCTTCCGGTTAACAATGAGCAGTTCTTC | CATSRDILPVNNEQFF
TRBJ1-2 | 12 | many | TRBV7-2 | . | TGTGCCAGCAGCTTAGGGGGCTATGGCTACACCTTC | CASSLGGYGYTF
TRBJ1-4 | 14 | many | TRBV4-1 | . | TGCGCCAGCAGCCAAGGACAGGTTGCTGAAAAACTGTTTTTT | CASSQGQVAEKLFF
TRBJ2-4 | 19 | . | TRBV6-2/TRBV6-3 | . | TGTGCCAGCAGTTACCCCCCGGAGGCGGGCGCACTAGCCAAAAACATTCAGTACTTC | CASSYPPEAGALAKNIQYF
TRBJ2-4 | 12 | . | TRBV29-1 | . | TGCAGCGTTGTATCCGGGAAAAACATTCAGTACTTC | CSVVSGKNIQYF
TRBJ2-2 | 16 | many | TRBV12-3/TRBV12-4 | TRBD1 | TGTGCCAGCAGCCCCGGACAGGGGGGCCACGCCGGGGAGCTGTTTTTT | CASSPGQGGHAGELFF
TRBJ2-7 | 14 | many | TRBV20-1 | TRBD1 | TGCAGTGATACCGAAGGGACAGGTGGCGGCGAGCAGTACTTC | CSDTEGTGGGEQYF
TRBJ1-6 | 17 | . | TRBV20-1 | TRBD1 | TGCAGTGCTAGTGGACAGGGGGGAAACTCCTATAATTCACCCCTCCACTTT | CSASGQGGNSYNSPLHF
TRBJ2-7 | 14 | many | TRBV4-3 | . | TGCGCCAGCAGCCAAGAAAAGTCTACCTACGAGCAGTACTTC | CASSQEKSTYEQYF
TRBJ1-2 | 12 | few | TRBV7-9 | . | TGTGCCAGCAGCACAACTATATATGGCTACACCTTC | CASSTTIYGYTF
TRBJ1-5 | 15 | few | TRBV12-3/TRBV12-4 | . | TGTGCCAGCACCTGGCGCGGCTATAGCAATCAGCCCCAGCATTTT | CASTWRGYSNQPQHF